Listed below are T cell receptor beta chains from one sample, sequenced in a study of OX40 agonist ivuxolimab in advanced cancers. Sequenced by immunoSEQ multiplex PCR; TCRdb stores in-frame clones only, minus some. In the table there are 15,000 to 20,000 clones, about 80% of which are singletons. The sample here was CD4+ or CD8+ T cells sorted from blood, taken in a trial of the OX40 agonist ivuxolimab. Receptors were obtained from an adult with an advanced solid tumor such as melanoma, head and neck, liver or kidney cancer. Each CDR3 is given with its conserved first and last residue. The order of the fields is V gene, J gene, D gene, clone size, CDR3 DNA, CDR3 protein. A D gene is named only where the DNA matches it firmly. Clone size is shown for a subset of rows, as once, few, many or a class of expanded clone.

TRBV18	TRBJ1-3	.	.	TGTGCCAGCTCACCACCGGGGCCCTCTGGAAACACCATATATTTT	CASSPPGPSGNTIYF
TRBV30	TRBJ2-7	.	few	TGTGCCTGGAGTGTAAAAGGGAACGAGCAGTACTTC	CAWSVKGNEQYF
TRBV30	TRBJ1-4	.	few	TGTGCCTGGAGTCAGATCGAAAAACTGTTTTTT	CAWSQIEKLFF
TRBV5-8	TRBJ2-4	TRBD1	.	TGTGCCAGCAGCCCCTTGGACAGGGAACCAAACATTCAGTACTTC	CASSPLDREPNIQYF
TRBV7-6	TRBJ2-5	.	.	TGTGCCAGCAGTTCCCTAGGCGGCCGGGCGACCGAGACCCAGTACTTC	CASSSLGGRATETQYF
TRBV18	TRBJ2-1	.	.	TGTGCCGGCCACCTAATCCTTTACAATGAGCAGTTCTTC	CAGHLILYNEQFF
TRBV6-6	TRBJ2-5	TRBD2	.	TGTGCCAGCAGACTGGGACTAGCGGGAGTTGAGACCCAGTACTTC	CASRLGLAGVETQYF
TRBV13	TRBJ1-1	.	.	TGTGCCAGCAGCTTAGAAGGGACGGGGACTGAAGCTTTCTTT	CASSLEGTGTEAFF
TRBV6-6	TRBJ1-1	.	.	TGTGCCAGCAGTTGGGACCTGAACACTGAAGCTTTCTTT	CASSWDLNTEAFF
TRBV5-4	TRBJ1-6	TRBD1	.	TGTGCCAGCAGCATGACAGGGGGTAATTCACCCCTCCACTTT	CASSMTGGNSPLHF
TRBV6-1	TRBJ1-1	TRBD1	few	TGTGCCAGCAGTGTTAACGACAGGGGGATTGACACTGAAGCTTTCTTT	CASSVNDRGIDTEAFF
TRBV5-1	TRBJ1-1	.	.	TGCGCCAGCAGCACGGCCCAAAACGCCGAAGCTTTCTTT	CASSTAQNAEAFF
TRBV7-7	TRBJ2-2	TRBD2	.	TGTGCTAGCAGCCCAGTGGGCAAGCGGGGAAACACCGGGGAGCTGTTTTTT	CASSPVGKRGNTGELFF
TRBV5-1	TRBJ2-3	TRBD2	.	TGCGCCAGCAGCCCTGGACTAGCGGGAGGGCTCCGCACAGATACGCAGTATTTT	CASSPGLAGGLRTDTQYF
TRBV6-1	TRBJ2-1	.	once	TGTGCCAGCAGTGAAGAAGGGGGACCGCCCAATGAGCAGTTCTTC	CASSEEGGPPNEQFF
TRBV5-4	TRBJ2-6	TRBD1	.	TGTGCCAGCAGCTTGCCGGGACAGGGTATGCAAGGGGCCAACGTCCTGACTTTC	CASSLPGQGMQGANVLTF
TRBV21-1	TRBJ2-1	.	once	TGTGCCAGCAGCACCGGTTCGAGAGCGGCCCCCAAGGGTGAGCAGTTCTTC	CASSTGSRAAPKGEQFF
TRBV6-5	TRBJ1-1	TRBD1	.	TGTGCCAGCAGTCCTGGACAGGGGCCCGGTGCTGAAGCTTTCTTT	CASSPGQGPGAEAFF
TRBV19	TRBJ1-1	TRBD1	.	TGTGCCAGTAGTTCTTGGGACAGGGAGGATGAAGCTTTCTTT	CASSSWDREDEAFF
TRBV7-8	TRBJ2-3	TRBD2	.	TGTGCCAGCAGCTTAGATGCGGGAGGCACAGATACGCAGTATTTT	CASSLDAGGTDTQYF
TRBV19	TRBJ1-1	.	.	TGTGCCAGTAGCCTACAGGGACGTGGGACTGAAGCTTTCTTT	CASSLQGRGTEAFF
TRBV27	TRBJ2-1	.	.	TGTGCCAGCAGTTTATCGTGGGGTGTGATGCAGTTCTTC	CASSLSWGVMQFF
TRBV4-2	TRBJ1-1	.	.	TGTGCCAGCAGCCAAGAAAGGGTAATGAACACTGAAGCTTTCTTT	CASSQERVMNTEAFF
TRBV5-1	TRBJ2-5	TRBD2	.	TGCGCCAGCAGCGGCGGACTAGCGGGAACTCAAGAGACCCAGTACTTC	CASSGGLAGTQETQYF
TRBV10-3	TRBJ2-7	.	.	TGTGCCATCAGCTCGGGACTCATCACCTACGAGCAGTACTTC	CAISSGLITYEQYF
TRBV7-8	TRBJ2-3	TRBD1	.	TGTGCCAGCAGTCGCGACAGGGGAAAGCTGTATTTT	CASSRDRGKLYF
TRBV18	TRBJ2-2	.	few	TGTGCCAGCTCGCCCTATGATGACAGCACCGGGGAGCTGTTTTTT	CASSPYDDSTGELFF
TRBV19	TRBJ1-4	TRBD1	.	TGTGCCAGTAGTATGACAGGGGGCCATGAAAAACTGTTTTTT	CASSMTGGHEKLFF
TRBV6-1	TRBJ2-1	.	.	TGTGCCAGTTACCTGGGACCCTACAATGAGCAGTTCTTC	CASYLGPYNEQFF
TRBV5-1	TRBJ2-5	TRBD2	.	TGCGCCAGCAGTTTTGGTGGGACTAGCGGGGGCCAACGGGAGACCCAGTACTTC	CASSFGGTSGGQRETQYF
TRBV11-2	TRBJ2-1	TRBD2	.	TGTGCCGGAGAGACTAGCGGGAGTAATGAGCAGTTCTTC	CAGETSGSNEQFF
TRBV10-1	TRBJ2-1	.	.	TGCGCCAGCAGTGAGATGGCCCCCGGGGATAAGAATGAGCAGTTCTTC	CASSEMAPGDKNEQFF
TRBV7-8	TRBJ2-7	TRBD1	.	TGTGCCAGCAGCTCGGACAGGGGGAGGACCTACGAGCAGTACTTC	CASSSDRGRTYEQYF
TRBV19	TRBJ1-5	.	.	TGTGCCAGTAGCCAGGGTCAACAGCCCCAGCATTTT	CASSQGQQPQHF
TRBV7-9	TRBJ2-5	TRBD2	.	TGTGCCAGCAGCCTACCCCCAGCGGGAGCCCCCCAAGAGACCCAGTACTTC	CASSLPPAGAPQETQYF
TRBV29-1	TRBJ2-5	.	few	TGCAGCGTTGAGACCCTCCCAGGGACCCAGTACTTC	CSVETLPGTQYF
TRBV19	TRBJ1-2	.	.	TGTGCCAGTATGCGGGCCACTAACTATGGCTACACCTTC	CASMRATNYGYTF
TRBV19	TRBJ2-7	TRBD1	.	TGTGCCAGTAGTCCCCGGACAGGGGGGGAGCAGTACTTC	CASSPRTGGEQYF
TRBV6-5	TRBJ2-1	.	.	TGTGCCAGCAGTTCCCTGGGCGGGACCAATGAGCAGTTCTTC	CASSSLGGTNEQFF
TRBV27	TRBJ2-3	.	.	TGTGCCAGCAGTTTATCGGGGACCAGGGCTACAGATACGCAGTATTTT	CASSLSGTRATDTQYF
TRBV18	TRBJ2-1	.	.	TGTGCCAGCTCACCAAACAAGGGCCTGAATGAGCAGTTCTTC	CASSPNKGLNEQFF
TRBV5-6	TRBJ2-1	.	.	TGTGCCAGCAGCTTGGACGGAGGCCGCTCCTACAATGAGCAGTTCTTC	CASSLDGGRSYNEQFF
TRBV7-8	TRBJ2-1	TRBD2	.	TGTGCCAGCAGCTTAGGGAGCGGGGGGGCAACTCGTGAGCAGTTCTTC	CASSLGSGGATREQFF
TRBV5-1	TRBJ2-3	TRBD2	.	TGCGCCAGCAGCTTGGATGCCGCGGGACTATCGGCAGATACGCAGTATTTT	CASSLDAAGLSADTQYF
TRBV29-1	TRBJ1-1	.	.	TGCACCCACTCTATGAGGGGCAAAGGTGAAGCTTTCTTT	CTHSMRGKGEAFF
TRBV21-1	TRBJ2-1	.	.	TGTGCCAGCAGCAAAGAGTTTGGGGATCCCACCTACAATGAGCAGTTCTTC	CASSKEFGDPTYNEQFF
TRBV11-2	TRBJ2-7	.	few	TGTGCCAGCAGCTTAGAAAGTGTAGGGCTTCTACTGCAGTACTTC	CASSLESVGLLLQYF
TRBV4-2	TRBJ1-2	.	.	TGTGCCAGCAGCCAAGATCAACAGGAATCTACTGGCTACACCTTC	CASSQDQQESTGYTF
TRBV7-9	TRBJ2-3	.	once	TGTGCCAGCAGCCCCAGGACAGTTTACGGCACAGATACGCAGTATTTT	CASSPRTVYGTDTQYF
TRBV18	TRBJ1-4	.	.	TGTGCCAGCTCACCTCAGGGGAATGAAAAACTGTTTTTT	CASSPQGNEKLFF
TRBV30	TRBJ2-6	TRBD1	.	TGTGCCTGGAGCTCCCTTTTTTCCGGGACAGGGACCGGGGCCAACGTCCTGACTTTC	CAWSSLFSGTGTGANVLTF
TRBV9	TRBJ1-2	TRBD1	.	TGTGCCAGCAGCGCAGGGGGCGTATATGGCTACACCTTC	CASSAGGVYGYTF
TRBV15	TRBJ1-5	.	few	TGTGCCACCAGCAAACCTCGTTGGAGCGGGAATAGCAATCAGCCCCAGCATTTT	CATSKPRWSGNSNQPQHF
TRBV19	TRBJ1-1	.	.	TGTGCCAGTAGGCCGATGGGCAGGGAATTTTCGGAAGCTTTCTTT	CASRPMGREFSEAFF
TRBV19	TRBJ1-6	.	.	TGTGCTTCGACGGACCGGAGGAATTCACCCCTCCACTTT	CASTDRRNSPLHF
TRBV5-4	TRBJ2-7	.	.	TGTGCCAGCAAAGGGGGACTGGACTACGAGCAGTACTTC	CASKGGLDYEQYF
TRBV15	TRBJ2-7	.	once	TGTGCCACCAGCAGACCTTCCCGGCAGCAGTACTTC	CATSRPSRQQYF
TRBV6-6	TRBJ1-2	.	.	TGTGCCAGCAGGAAGGGGAACGGGTATGGCTACACCTTC	CASRKGNGYGYTF
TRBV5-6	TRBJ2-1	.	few	TGTGCCAGCAGCTTGGGAAGCTCCTACAATGAGCAGTTCTTC	CASSLGSSYNEQFF